The rows below give T cell receptor beta chains drawn from one sample of a study of T cells after yellow fever vaccination. TCRdb re-called the 5' RACE reads with MiXCR, one entry per CDR3 protein. Of about 320,000 distinct CDR3 sequences listed, approximately 4% are singletons. The sequenced sample was PBMCs, obtained 15 days after the yellow fever booster vaccination. The receptor source for this set is a man aged 18 to 30 who received the YFV17D yellow fever vaccine. The CDR3 runs from the conserved cysteine through the conserved F or W. A D gene is named only where the DNA matches it firmly. The size field is filled for only some rows; it gives once, few, many or a size class.

j_call v_call d_call clone_size cdr3_aa cdr3_nt
TRBJ2-5 TRBV20-1 . . CSVRAGTETQYF TGCAGTGTGAGGGCCGGAACGGAGACCCAGTACTTC
TRBJ2-1 TRBV7-9 . many CASTTAGANEQFF TGTGCCAGTACGACGGCGGGGGCTAATGAGCAGTTCTTC
TRBJ2-1 TRBV6-2/TRBV6-3 TRBD2 . CASSPLARGGSSYNEQFF TGTGCCAGCAGCCCCCTGGCTCGGGGGGGTAGCTCCTACAATGAGCAGTTCTTC
TRBJ1-2 TRBV20-1 . many CSTQVGGNYGYTF TGCAGTACCCAAGTGGGAGGTAACTATGGCTACACCTTC
TRBJ2-5 TRBV5-4 . . CASSAGTEETQYF TGTGCCAGCAGCGCCGGGACGGAAGAGACCCAGTACTTC
TRBJ2-6 TRBV4-3 . many CASSQGSYKGRSARGANVLTF TGCGCCAGCAGCCAAGGGAGTTATAAAGGCCGATCTGCGCGGGGGGCCAACGTCCTGACTTTC
TRBJ2-3 TRBV7-8 . . CASSPKEGGTYTDTQYF TGTGCCAGCAGCCCGAAGGAGGGCGGAACGTACACAGATACGCAGTATTTT
TRBJ1-4 TRBV10-1 . . CASSDGGTNEKLFF TGCGCCAGCAGTGACGGAGGGACTAATGAAAAACTGTTTTTT
TRBJ2-5 TRBV28 TRBD2 many CASSFPSGTIETQYF TGTGCCAGCAGTTTCCCCTCTGGGACTATAGAGACCCAGTACTTC
TRBJ2-5 TRBV11-2 TRBD1 . CASSDWDSDLQETQYF TGTGCCAGCAGCGATTGGGACAGCGACCTCCAAGAGACCCAGTACTTC
TRBJ1-5 TRBV12-3/TRBV12-4 . many CASSFSGPINQPQHF TGTGCCAGCAGTTTCTCTGGGCCTATCAATCAGCCCCAGCATTTT
TRBJ2-2 TRBV6-6 TRBD1 few CARTDRGVNGELFF TGTGCCAGAACTGACAGGGGAGTTAACGGGGAGCTGTTTTTT
TRBJ1-2 TRBV7-6 TRBD1 few CASSLVATGTTSNYGYTF TGTGCCAGCAGCTTAGTCGCGACAGGGACAACATCTAACTATGGCTACACCTTC
TRBJ1-3 TRBV12-3/TRBV12-4 . many CASSTNPGNTIYF TGTGCCAGCAGTACCAATCCTGGAAACACCATATATTTT
TRBJ1-5 TRBV15 . few CATSRVEGLSNQPQHF TGTGCCACCAGCAGAGTCGAGGGGCTAAGCAATCAGCCCCAGCATTTT
TRBJ1-2 TRBV12-3/TRBV12-4 . many CASSQTAVTYGYTF TGTGCCAGCAGCCAGACAGCAGTAACCTATGGCTACACCTTC
TRBJ1-2 TRBV5-1 . few CASSLRPANYGYTF TGCGCCAGCAGCTTGCGGCCAGCTAACTATGGCTACACCTTC
TRBJ1-5 TRBV9 TRBD1 . CASSPGDSRYNQPQHF TGTGCCAGCAGCCCAGGGGACAGCAGGTACAATCAGCCCCAGCATTTT
TRBJ1-1 TRBV20-1 . many CSAPRGPNSGTEAFF TGCAGTGCTCCCAGGGGACCGAATTCTGGCACTGAAGCTTTCTTT
TRBJ2-5 TRBV5-6 . few CARAQETQYF TGTGCCCGAGCTCAGGAGACCCAGTACTTC
TRBJ2-1 TRBV10-3 . many CAIGLRGNLSSYNEQFF TGTGCCATCGGGCTGCGGGGAAACCTCTCCTCCTACAATGAGCAGTTCTTC
TRBJ2-2 TRBV4-2 . many CASSQDREGGELFF TGTGCCAGCAGCCAAGATCGAGAAGGGGGGGAGCTGTTTTTT
TRBJ2-2 TRBV28 . many CASSTPTGELFF TGTGCCAGCAGTACTCCCACCGGGGAGCTGTTTTTT
TRBJ1-2 TRBV27 TRBD1 few CASSGVGQGHGYTF TGTGCCAGCAGTGGGGTGGGACAGGGGCATGGCTACACCTTC
TRBJ1-1 TRBV6-6 . . CASINYPVAGFF TGTGCCAGCATTAATTACCCGGTGGCGGGTTTCTTT
TRBJ2-1 TRBV6-5 . many CASNSGPSSYNEQFF TGTGCCAGCAATTCAGGGCCAAGCTCCTACAATGAGCAGTTCTTC
TRBJ2-3 TRBV5-1 TRBD2 many CASSPSIAGFPDTQYF TGCGCCAGCAGCCCCAGTATAGCGGGGTTCCCAGATACGCAGTATTTT
TRBJ2-6 TRBV29-1 . many CSGYSAGANVLTF TGCAGCGGTTACAGCGCTGGGGCCAACGTCCTGACTTTC